The rows below give T cell receptor beta chains drawn from one sample of a study of Graves' ophthalmopathy and Graves' hyperthyroidism. TCRdb independently ran MiXCR on the multiplex PCR reads; one entry per CDR3 protein. Here the sample spans about 370,000 distinct CDR3 sequences, about 17% being singletons. The sequenced sample consisted of peripheral blood. These receptors were obtained from an adult woman with stable Graves' hyperthyroidism. Both conserved end residues are part of each CDR3. The D gene is left open where the match is weak. The size of a clone is reported for some rows only, either as once, few or many, or as a class for expanded clones.

>TRBJ2-5|TRBV7-3|-|-
CASSLNGGTQETEYF
TGTGCCAGCAGCTTAAATGGCGGGACCCAAGAGACGGAGTACTTC
>TRBJ2-2|TRBV4-2|TRBD2|-
CASSLGGSGRFTGELFF
TGTGCCAGCAGCCTCGGCGGGAGTGGAAGGTTTACCGGGGAGCTGTTTTTT
>TRBJ2-2|TRBV15|TRBD1|-
CATRDGQGDTGELFF
TGTGCCACCAGGGACGGACAGGGGGATACCGGGGAGCTGTTTTTT
>TRBJ2-5|TRBV28|-|many
CASSSSGPGGFGTQYF
TGTGCCAGCAGTTCCTCCGGGCCGGGCGGGTTTGGGACCCAGTACTTC
>TRBJ2-4|TRBV15|TRBD1|few
CATKGQGAKNIKYF
TGTGCCACGAAAGGACAGGGTGCCAAAAACATTAAGTACTTC
>TRBJ2-4|TRBV28|-|many
CASSLSGVRNIQYF
TGTGCCAGCAGTTTATCAGGGGTGCGGAACATTCAGTACTTC
>TRBJ1-5|TRBV12-3/TRBV12-4|-|many
CASSTSGYGRSGHQPQHF
TGTGCCAGCAGTACCTCCGGGTATGGCAGGTCAGGGCATCAGCCCCAGCATTTT
>TRBJ2-2|TRBV10-3|-|-
CAISETVGQNTGELFF
TGTGCCATCAGTGAGACCGTCGGGCAAAACACCGGGGAGCTGTTTTTT
>TRBJ1-6|TRBV7-3|-|many
CASSLTSSYNSPLHF
TGTGCCAGCAGCTTAACCAGCTCCTATAATTCACCCCTCCACTTT
>TRBJ1-2|TRBV5-1|-|many
CASSLGHVSNYGYTF
TGCGCCAGCAGCTTGGGGCACGTATCCAACTATGGCTACACCTTC
>TRBJ2-7|TRBV28|TRBD1|-
CASSKDRGLPYEQYF
TGTGCCAGCAGTAAAGACAGGGGGTTACCTTACGAGCAGTACTTC
>TRBJ1-1|TRBV6-5|TRBD1|many
CASSYGTGDDPEAFF
TGTGCCAGCAGTTACGGGACAGGGGACGACCCTGAAGCTTTCTTT
>TRBJ2-7|TRBV11-2|TRBD2|many
CASSSSRPSSGDTYEQYF
TGTGCCAGCAGCTCAAGCCGCCCATCTAGCGGAGATACCTACGAGCAGTACTTC
>TRBJ2-5|TRBV28|TRBD1|many
CASSLLGQIQETQYF
TGTGCCAGCAGTTTATTGGGACAGATTCAAGAGACCCAGTACTTC
>TRBJ2-4|TRBV28|-|many
CASSQGGAGKAKNIQYF
TGTGCCAGCAGTCAAGGGGGGGCGGGCAAAGCCAAAAACATTCAGTACTTC
>TRBJ1-1|TRBV30|-|-
CAWNILFGTEAFF
TGTGCCTGGAACATTTTGTTTGGCACTGAAGCTTTCTTT
>TRBJ2-7|TRBV27|-|few
CASSWGTARGIEQYF
TGTGCCAGCAGTTGGGGGACTGCCCGGGGGATCGAGCAGTACTTC
>TRBJ2-3|TRBV12-5|TRBD1|few
CASGFGHRGSDTQYF
TGTGCTAGTGGTTTCGGACACAGGGGGTCAGATACGCAGTATTTT
>TRBJ1-1|TRBV6-5|-|many
CASSSLTRTWNTEAFF
TGTGCCAGCAGTTCCCTTACCCGAACATGGAACACTGAAGCTTTCTTT
>TRBJ2-5|TRBV5-4|-|many
CASSLLEGQETQYF
TGTGCCAGCAGCTTGCTGGAGGGGCAAGAGACCCAGTACTTC
>TRBJ2-5|TRBV7-8|TRBD2|many
CASSFRTSGIWETQYF
TGTGCCAGCAGCTTCCGGACTAGCGGGATATGGGAGACCCAGTACTTC
>TRBJ2-7|TRBV10-3|-|many
CAISESNGPYEQYF
TGTGCCATCAGTGAGTCGAACGGGCCCTACGAGCAGTACTTC
>TRBJ2-5|TRBV24-1|-|many
CATSPGYQETQYF
TGTGCCACCAGTCCCGGCTACCAAGAGACCCAGTACTTC
>TRBJ1-5|TRBV12-3/TRBV12-4|TRBD1|many
CASSFIIPGQGYSNQPQHF
TGTGCCAGCAGTTTTATCATTCCGGGACAGGGTTATAGCAATCAGCCCCAGCATTTT
>TRBJ2-7|TRBV6-1|-|many
CASSDSQEGAGEQYF
TGTGCCAGCAGTGATTCCCAGGAGGGGGCGGGCGAGCAGTACTTC
>TRBJ2-7|TRBV6-2/TRBV6-3|TRBD1|-
CASSFPDRGASYEQYF
TGTGCCAGCAGCTTCCCAGACAGGGGCGCCTCCTACGAGCAGTACTTC
>TRBJ2-7|TRBV6-2/TRBV6-3|-|many
CASSYSRLSSSYEQYF
TGTGCCAGCAGTTACTCGCGACTCTCGAGCTCCTACGAGCAGTACTTC
>TRBJ1-5|TRBV6-1|TRBD1|many
CASRPGQGYSNQPQHF
TGTGCCAGCAGACCGGGACAGGGCTATAGCAATCAGCCCCAGCATTTT
>TRBJ2-5|TRBV6-2/TRBV6-3|-|-
CASSYFFTAGEAQYF
TGTGCCAGCAGTTACTTTTTTACGGCTGGGGAGGCCCAGTACTTC
>TRBJ2-7|TRBV28|TRBD2|many
CASSTRLAGGYEQYF
TGTGCCAGCTCGACCAGGCTAGCGGGAGGCTACGAGCAGTACTTC
>TRBJ1-5|TRBV4-1|-|many
CASSQVLDPLGQPQHF
TGCGCCAGCAGCCAAGTCTTGGATCCCCTGGGGCAGCCCCAGCATTTT
>TRBJ1-5|TRBV3-1|-|once
CASSQGSLDQPQHF
TGTGCCAGCAGCCAAGGTAGCCTAGACCAGCCCCAGCATTTT
>TRBJ1-2|TRBV29-1|TRBD1|few
CSVEGDRVGGYTF
TGCAGCGTTGAAGGGGACAGGGTGGGCGGCTACACCTTC
>TRBJ1-1|TRBV12-3/TRBV12-4|TRBD1|-
CASRGQGALNTEAFF
TGTGCCAGCAGGGGACAGGGGGCGTTGAACACTGAAGCTTTCTTT
>TRBJ1-1|TRBV29-1|-|-
CSGLNRVNTEAFF
TGCAGCGGTTTGAACCGGGTGAACACTGAAGCTTTCTTT
>TRBJ2-7|TRBV28|-|many
CASSELDGYEQYF
TGTGCCAGCAGCGAACTCGACGGCTACGAGCAGTACTTC
>TRBJ2-7|TRBV30|TRBD2|many
CAWMVAGGYEQYF
TGTGCCTGGATGGTAGCGGGGGGCTACGAGCAGTACTTC
>TRBJ2-7|TRBV28|TRBD2|many
CASRHTGLEGSYEQYF
TGTGCCAGCAGACACACGGGACTAGAAGGATCCTACGAGCAGTACTTC
>TRBJ1-5|TRBV6-1|-|-
CASSERMDQPQHF
TGTGCCAGCAGCGAACGTATGGATCAGCCCCAGCATTTT
>TRBJ1-1|TRBV12-3/TRBV12-4|-|many
CASSPRVGAVTEAFF
TGTGCCAGCAGTCCCCGTGTCGGGGCTGTCACTGAAGCTTTCTTT
>TRBJ1-2|TRBV24-1|TRBD1|many
CATSDATGAGYGYTF
TGTGCCACCAGTGATGCGACAGGGGCGGGCTATGGCTACACCTTC
>TRBJ1-5|TRBV10-3|TRBD1|many
CAISEGQGEFQPQHF
TGTGCCATCAGTGAGGGACAGGGGGAATTTCAGCCCCAGCATTTT
>TRBJ1-1|TRBV18|-|-
CASSPDSPMAFF
TGTGCCAGCTCACCAGACAGTCCGATGGCTTTCTTT
>TRBJ2-2|TRBV2|TRBD1|many
CASRLGQGATGELFF
TGTGCCAGCAGATTGGGACAGGGGGCCACCGGGGAGCTGTTTTTT
>TRBJ2-7|TRBV30|-|many
CAWSAVTYEQYF
TGTGCCTGGAGTGCAGTTACCTACGAGCAGTACTTC
>TRBJ2-7|TRBV4-1|TRBD1|-
CASSQGSTPGQGAYEQYF
TGCGCCAGCAGCCAAGGTTCAACACCGGGACAGGGGGCCTACGAGCAGTACTTC
>TRBJ2-7|TRBV20-1|-|many
CSAGPGLSLDEQYF
TGCAGTGCTGGACCGGGACTCTCTCTTGACGAGCAGTACTTC
>TRBJ1-5|TRBV19|-|many
CASSISLEYQPQHF
TGTGCCAGTAGTATTAGTCTGGAATATCAGCCCCAGCATTTT
>TRBJ2-7|TRBV20-1|TRBD1|many
CSAASPGTGRYEQYF
TGCAGTGCTGCAAGTCCCGGGACAGGGAGGTACGAGCAGTACTTC
>TRBJ2-2|TRBV9|TRBD2|-
CASSVVASGARWNTGELFF
TGTGCCAGCAGCGTAGTTGCCAGCGGGGCCCGGTGGAACACCGGGGAGCTGTTTTTT
>TRBJ2-6|TRBV29-1|-|many
CSVGSYSGANVLTF
TGCAGCGTCGGCTCTTACTCTGGGGCCAACGTCCTGACTTTC
>TRBJ1-1|TRBV18|-|few
CASSPTWKGQRTEAFF
TGTGCCAGCTCACCCACCTGGAAAGGGCAACGGACTGAAGCTTTCTTT
>TRBJ2-7|TRBV20-1|TRBD2|many
CSALLGTSGSYEQYF
TGCAGTGCTCTCCTAGGGACTAGCGGGAGTTACGAGCAGTACTTC
>TRBJ1-3|TRBV18|-|few
CASSPRTSSGNTIYF
TGTGCCAGCTCACCAAGGACAAGCTCTGGAAACACCATATATTTT